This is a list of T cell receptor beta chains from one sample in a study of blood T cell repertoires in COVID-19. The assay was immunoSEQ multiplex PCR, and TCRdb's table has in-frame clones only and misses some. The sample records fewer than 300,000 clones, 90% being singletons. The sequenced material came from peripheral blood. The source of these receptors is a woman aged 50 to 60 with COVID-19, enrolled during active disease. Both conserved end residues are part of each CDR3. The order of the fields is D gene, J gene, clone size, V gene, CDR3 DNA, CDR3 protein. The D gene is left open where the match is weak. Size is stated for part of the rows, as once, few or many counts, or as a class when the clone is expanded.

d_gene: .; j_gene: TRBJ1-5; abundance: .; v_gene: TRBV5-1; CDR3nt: TGCGCCAGCAGCTTGGAACAGGGCAATCAGCCCCAGCATTTT; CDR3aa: CASSLEQGNQPQHF
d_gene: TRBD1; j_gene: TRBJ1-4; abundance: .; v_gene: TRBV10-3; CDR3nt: TGTGCCATCAGGGAGGGACAGGGTAATGAAAAACTGTTTTTT; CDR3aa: CAIREGQGNEKLFF
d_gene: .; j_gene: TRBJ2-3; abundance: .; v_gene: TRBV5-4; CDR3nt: TGTGCCAGCACCCTTAGGGGGTCAGATACGCAGTATTTT; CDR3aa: CASTLRGSDTQYF
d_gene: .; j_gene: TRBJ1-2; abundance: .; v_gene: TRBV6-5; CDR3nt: TGTGCCAGCAGTTCTACAGCATTATCCTATGGCTACACCTTC; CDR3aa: CASSSTALSYGYTF
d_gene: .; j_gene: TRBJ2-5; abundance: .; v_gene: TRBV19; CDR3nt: TGTGCCAGTAGTATAGTTAGTTCCGTGACCCAGTACTTC; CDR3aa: CASSIVSSVTQYF
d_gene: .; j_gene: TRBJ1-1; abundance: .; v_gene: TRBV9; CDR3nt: TGTGCCAGCAGCGTAGGAGGAGAAGTCGCCTATATGAACACTGAAGCTTTCTTT; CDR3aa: CASSVGGEVAYMNTEAFF
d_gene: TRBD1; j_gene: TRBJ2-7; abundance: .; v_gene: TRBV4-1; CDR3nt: TGCGCCAGCAGCCAAACGACAGGGGGCCACTACGAGCAGTACTTC; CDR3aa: CASSQTTGGHYEQYF
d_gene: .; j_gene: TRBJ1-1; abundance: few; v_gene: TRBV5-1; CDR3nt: TGCGCCAGCAGCTTGTTGGGGGGCACTGAAGCTTTCTTT; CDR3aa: CASSLLGGTEAFF
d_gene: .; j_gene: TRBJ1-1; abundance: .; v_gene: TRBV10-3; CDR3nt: TGTGCCATCAGTCGACAGGTCGCGAACACTGAAGCTTTCTTT; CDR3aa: CAISRQVANTEAFF
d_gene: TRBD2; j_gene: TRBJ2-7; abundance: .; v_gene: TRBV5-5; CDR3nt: TGTGCCAGCAGCTTGGCCGGGGTAGCGGGCTACGAGCAGTACTTC; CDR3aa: CASSLAGVAGYEQYF
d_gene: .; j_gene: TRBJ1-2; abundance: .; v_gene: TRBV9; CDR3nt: TGTGCCAGCAGCCCCCCGGGGGGCCCAAACTATGGCTACACCTTC; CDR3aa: CASSPPGGPNYGYTF
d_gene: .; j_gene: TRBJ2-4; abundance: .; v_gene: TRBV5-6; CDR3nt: TGTGCCAGCAGCTTACGAGGGATAGCCAAAAACATTCAGTACTTC; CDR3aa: CASSLRGIAKNIQYF
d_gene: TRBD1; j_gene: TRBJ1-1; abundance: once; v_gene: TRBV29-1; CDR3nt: TGCAGCGTTCATGACAGGGTATTGAACACTGAAGCTTTCTTT; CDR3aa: CSVHDRVLNTEAFF
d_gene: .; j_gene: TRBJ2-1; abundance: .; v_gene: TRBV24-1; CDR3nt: TGTGCCACCGGGAGGACGGGGGTCAATGAGCAGTTCTTC; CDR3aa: CATGRTGVNEQFF
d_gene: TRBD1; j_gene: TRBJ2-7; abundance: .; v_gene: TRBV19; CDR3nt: TGTGCCAGTAGTACGGACAGGGGAAACTACGAGCAGTACTTC; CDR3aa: CASSTDRGNYEQYF
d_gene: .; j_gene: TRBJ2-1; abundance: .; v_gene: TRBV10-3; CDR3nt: TGTGCCATCAGTGATACCACGGGGATTTACAATGAGCAGTTCTTC; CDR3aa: CAISDTTGIYNEQFF
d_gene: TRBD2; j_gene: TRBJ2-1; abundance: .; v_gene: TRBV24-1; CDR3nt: TGTGCCACCAGTGATTTGCCTAGCGGGACTCATGGCAATGAGCAGTTCTTC; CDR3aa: CATSDLPSGTHGNEQFF
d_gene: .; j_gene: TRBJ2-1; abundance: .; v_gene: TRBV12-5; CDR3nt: TGTGCTAGTGGTTCCGGAGAGGTCAAGCAGTTCTTC; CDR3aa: CASGSGEVKQFF
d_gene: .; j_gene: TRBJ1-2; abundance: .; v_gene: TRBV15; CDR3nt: TGTGCCACCAGCAAAAACTCTGTGGGCTACACCTTC; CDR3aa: CATSKNSVGYTF
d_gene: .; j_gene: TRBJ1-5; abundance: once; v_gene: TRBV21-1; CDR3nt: TGTGCCAGCAGCCCAACAGGGTTAAGCAATCAGCCCCAGCATTTT; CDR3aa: CASSPTGLSNQPQHF
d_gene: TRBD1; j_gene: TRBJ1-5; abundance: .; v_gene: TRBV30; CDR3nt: TGTGCCTGGACGGAGGGACAGGGAAATCAGCCCCAGCATTTT; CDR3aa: CAWTEGQGNQPQHF
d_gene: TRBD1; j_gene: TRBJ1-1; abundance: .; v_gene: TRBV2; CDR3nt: TGTGCCAGCAGTCTCCGGACAGGGTGGACTGAAGCTTTCTTT; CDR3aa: CASSLRTGWTEAFF
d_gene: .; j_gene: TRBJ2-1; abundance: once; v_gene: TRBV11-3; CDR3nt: TGTGCCAGCAGCGCCCGAGCGACAGGGAGGAACAATGAGCAGTTCTTC; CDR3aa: CASSARATGRNNEQFF
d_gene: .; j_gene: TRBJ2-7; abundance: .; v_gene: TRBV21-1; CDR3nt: TGTGCCAGCAGCTCCTACCGATACAGGGGCCTACTGACCTACGAGCAGTACTTC; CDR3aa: CASSSYRYRGLLTYEQYF
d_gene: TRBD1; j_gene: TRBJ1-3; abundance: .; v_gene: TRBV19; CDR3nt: TGTGCCAGTAGGAGACAGGGGGCTTCTGGAAACACCATATATTTT; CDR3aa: CASRRQGASGNTIYF
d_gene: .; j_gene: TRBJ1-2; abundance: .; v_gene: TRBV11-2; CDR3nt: TGTGCCAGCAGCTCGGGACATTATGGCTACACCTTC; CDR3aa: CASSSGHYGYTF
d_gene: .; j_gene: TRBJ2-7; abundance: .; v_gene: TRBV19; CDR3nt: TGTGCCAGTAGTATTGGGACCGGACAGACCTACGAGCAGTACTTC; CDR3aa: CASSIGTGQTYEQYF
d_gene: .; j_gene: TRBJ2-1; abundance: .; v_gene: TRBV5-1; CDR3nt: TGCGCCAGCAGCAGAGTCTACAATGAGCAGTTCTTC; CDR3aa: CASSRVYNEQFF
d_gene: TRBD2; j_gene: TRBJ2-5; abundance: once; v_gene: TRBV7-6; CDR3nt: TGTGCCAGCAGCTTAGGAGCTAGCGGGATGGAGACCCAGTACTTC; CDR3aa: CASSLGASGMETQYF
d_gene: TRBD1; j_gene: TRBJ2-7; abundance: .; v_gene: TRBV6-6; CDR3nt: TGTGCCAGTAACAGGGGTTTTTCCTACGAGCAGTACTTC; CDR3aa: CASNRGFSYEQYF
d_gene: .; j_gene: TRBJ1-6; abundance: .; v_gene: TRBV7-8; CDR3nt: TGTGCCAGCAGCTTGAGGGGGAACTATAATTCACCCCTCCACTTT; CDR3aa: CASSLRGNYNSPLHF
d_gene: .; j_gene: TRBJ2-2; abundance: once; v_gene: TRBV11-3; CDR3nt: TGTGCCAGCAGCTTAGATCCTCTGGGGGGCGGGGAGCTGTTTTTT; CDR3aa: CASSLDPLGGGELFF
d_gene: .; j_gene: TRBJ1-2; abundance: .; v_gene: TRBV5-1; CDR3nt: TGCGCCAGCTCGACGGCGCCGGGGGATGGCTACACCTTC; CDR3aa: CASSTAPGDGYTF
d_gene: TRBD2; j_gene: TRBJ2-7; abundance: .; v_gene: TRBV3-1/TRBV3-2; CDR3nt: TGTGCCAGCAGCCAAAGCGGGAGTCTGGTTGAGCAGTACTTC; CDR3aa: CASSQSGSLVEQYF
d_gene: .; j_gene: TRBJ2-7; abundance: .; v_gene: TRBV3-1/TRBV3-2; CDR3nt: TGTGCCAGCAGCCACCCCCGGGACTTCGAGCAGTACTTC; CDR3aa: CASSHPRDFEQYF
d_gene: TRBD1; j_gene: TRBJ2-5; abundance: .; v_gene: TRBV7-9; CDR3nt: TGTGCCAGCAGCCCTCAAGGGGGCGCGGAGACCCAGTACTTC; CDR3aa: CASSPQGGAETQYF
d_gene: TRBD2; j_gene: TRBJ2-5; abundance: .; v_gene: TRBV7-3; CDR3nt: TGTGCCAGCAGCTTAAAGGGACTAGCGGGAGGTACCCAAGAGACCCAGTACTTC; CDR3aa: CASSLKGLAGGTQETQYF
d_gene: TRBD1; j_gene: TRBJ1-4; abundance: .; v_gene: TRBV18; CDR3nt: TGTGCCAGCTCACCCACACAGGGGGCTCAGACTAATGAAAAACTGTTTTTT; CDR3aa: CASSPTQGAQTNEKLFF
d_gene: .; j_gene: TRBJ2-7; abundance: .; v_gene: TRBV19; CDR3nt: TGTGCCAGTAGGGCCGGGACTCAGGAGCAGTACTTC; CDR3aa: CASRAGTQEQYF
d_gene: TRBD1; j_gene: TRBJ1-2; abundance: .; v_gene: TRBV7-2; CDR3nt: TGTGCCAGCACGCGCCGGGACAGGGGTGGCTACACCTTC; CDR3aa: CASTRRDRGGYTF
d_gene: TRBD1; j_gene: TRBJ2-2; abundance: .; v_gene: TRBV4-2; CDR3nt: TGTGCCAGCAGTAAAAAAGGGACCGGGACAGGGGTCACCGGGGAGCTGTTTTTT; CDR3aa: CASSKKGTGTGVTGELFF
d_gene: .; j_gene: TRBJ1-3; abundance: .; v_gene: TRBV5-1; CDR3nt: TGCGCCAGCAGCTTCGGAAGCGCCTCTGGAAACACCATATATTTT; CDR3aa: CASSFGSASGNTIYF
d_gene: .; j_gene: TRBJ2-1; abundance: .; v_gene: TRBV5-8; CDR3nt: TGTGCCAGCAGCTTGAGGAGCGCCTCCGGGGCCTACAATGAGCAGTTCTTC; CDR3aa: CASSLRSASGAYNEQFF
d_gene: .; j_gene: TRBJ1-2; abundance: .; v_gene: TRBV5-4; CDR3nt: TGTGCCAGCAGCTTGGTAGGGGTAGACTATGGCTACACCTTC; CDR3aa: CASSLVGVDYGYTF
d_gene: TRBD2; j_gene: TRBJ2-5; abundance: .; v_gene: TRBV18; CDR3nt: TGTGCCAGCTCACCCCCTGCTAGCGGGAGGGCGGAAGAGACCCAGTACTTC; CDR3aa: CASSPPASGRAEETQYF
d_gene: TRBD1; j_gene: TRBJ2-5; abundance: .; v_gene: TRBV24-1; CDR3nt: TGTGCCACCAGTGATTTCGGGACAGCCCAAGAGACCCAGTACTTC; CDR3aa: CATSDFGTAQETQYF
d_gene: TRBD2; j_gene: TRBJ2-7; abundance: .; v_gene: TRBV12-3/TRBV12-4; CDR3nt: TGTGCCAGCGGTAGCGGGTGGACCTACGAGCAGTACTTC; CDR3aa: CASGSGWTYEQYF
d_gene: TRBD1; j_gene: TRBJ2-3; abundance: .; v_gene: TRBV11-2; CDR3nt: TGTGCCAGCAGCGGACGCCAGGACAGGGTTATGAGCACAGATACGCAGTATTTT; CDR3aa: CASSGRQDRVMSTDTQYF
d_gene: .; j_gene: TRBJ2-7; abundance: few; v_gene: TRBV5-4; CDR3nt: TGTGCCAGCAGCTTGCGGCAGGGGCCCTACGAGCAGTACTTC; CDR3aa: CASSLRQGPYEQYF
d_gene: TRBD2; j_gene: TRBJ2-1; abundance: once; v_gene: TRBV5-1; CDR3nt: TGCGCCAGCAGCCCCCTAGCGGGAGTCGGAGAAGGATACAATGAGCAGTTCTTC; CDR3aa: CASSPLAGVGEGYNEQFF
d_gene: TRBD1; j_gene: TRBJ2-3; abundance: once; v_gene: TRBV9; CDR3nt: TGTGCCAGCAGCCGGCGGACAGGGGGCACAGATACGCAGTATTTT; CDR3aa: CASSRRTGGTDTQYF
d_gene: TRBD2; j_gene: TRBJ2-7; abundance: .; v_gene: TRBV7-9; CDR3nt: TGTGCCAGCAGCCCCCGTGGTCTAGCGGGAGGTTACGAGCAGTACTTC; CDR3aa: CASSPRGLAGGYEQYF
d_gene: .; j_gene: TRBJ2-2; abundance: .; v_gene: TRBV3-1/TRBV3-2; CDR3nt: TGTGCCAGCAGCCAACAGGGGTTGAACACCGGGGAGCTGTTTTTT; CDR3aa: CASSQQGLNTGELFF
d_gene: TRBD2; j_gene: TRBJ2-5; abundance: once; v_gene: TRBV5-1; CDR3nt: TGCGCCAGCAGCTTGGGGACTAGCGGGATCCTGGGAGAGACCCAGTACTTC; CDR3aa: CASSLGTSGILGETQYF
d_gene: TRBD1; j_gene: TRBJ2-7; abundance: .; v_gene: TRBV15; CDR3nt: TGTGCCACCAGCAGGAATTCGGGACAGGCCTACGAGCAGTACTTC; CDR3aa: CATSRNSGQAYEQYF